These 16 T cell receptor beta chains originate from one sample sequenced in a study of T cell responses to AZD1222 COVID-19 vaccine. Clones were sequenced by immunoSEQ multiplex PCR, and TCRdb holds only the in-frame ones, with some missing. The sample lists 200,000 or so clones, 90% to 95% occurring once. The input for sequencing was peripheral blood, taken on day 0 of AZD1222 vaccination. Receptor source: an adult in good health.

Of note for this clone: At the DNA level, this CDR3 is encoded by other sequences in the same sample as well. CDR3 amino acids: CASSLDRAYEQYF. In DNA form, the CDR3 reads TGCGCCAGCAGCTTGGACAGGGCGTACGAGCAGTACTTC. The V and J genes are TRBV5-1 and TRBJ2-7; a possible D gene is TRBD1 (6 bases). The CDR3 totals 13 residues. V lost 0 bases and J lost 4, with 8 bases in between. Germline values: CDR1 SGHRS, CDR2 YFSETQ.

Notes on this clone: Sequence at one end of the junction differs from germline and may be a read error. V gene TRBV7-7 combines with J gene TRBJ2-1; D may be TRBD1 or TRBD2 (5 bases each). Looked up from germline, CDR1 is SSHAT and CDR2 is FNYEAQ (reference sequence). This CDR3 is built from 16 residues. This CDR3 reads CASSSGTPEAYNEQFF. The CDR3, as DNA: TGTGCTAGCAGCTCCGGGACCCCGGAGGCCTACAATGAGCAGTTCTTC.

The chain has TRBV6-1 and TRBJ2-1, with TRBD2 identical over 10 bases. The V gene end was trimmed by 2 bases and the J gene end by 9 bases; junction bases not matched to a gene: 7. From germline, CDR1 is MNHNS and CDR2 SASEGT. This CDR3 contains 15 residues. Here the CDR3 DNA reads TGTGCCAGCAGTGAAAAAGCGGGAGGGTGGACTGAGCAGTTCTTC. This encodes CASSEKAGGWTEQFF.

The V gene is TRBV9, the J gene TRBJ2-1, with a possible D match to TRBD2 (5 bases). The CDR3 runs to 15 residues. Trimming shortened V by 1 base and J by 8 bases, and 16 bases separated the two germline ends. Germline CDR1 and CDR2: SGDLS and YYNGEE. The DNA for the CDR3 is TGTGCCAGCAGCGTACTCGGCGGGTGGAGCGATGAGCAGTTCTTC. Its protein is CASSVLGGWSDEQFF.

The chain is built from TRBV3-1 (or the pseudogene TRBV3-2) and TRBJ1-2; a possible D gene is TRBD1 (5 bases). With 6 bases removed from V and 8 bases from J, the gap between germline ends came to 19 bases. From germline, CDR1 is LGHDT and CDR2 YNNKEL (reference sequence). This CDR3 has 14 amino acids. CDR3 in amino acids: CASRGTNSAIGYTF. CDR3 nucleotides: TGTGCCAGCAGAGGGACCAACTCCGCTATCGGCTACACCTTC.

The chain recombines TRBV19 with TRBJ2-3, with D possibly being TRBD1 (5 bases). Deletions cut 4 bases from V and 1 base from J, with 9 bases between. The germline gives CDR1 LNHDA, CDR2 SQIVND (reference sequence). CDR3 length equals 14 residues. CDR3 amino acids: CASSKWGGTDTQYF. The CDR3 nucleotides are TGTGCCAGTAGTAAGTGGGGCGGCACAGATACGCAGTATTTT.

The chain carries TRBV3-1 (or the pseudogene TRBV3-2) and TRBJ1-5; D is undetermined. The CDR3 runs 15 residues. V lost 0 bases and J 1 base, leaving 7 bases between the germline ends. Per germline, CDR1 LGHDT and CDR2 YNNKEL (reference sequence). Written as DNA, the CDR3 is TGTGCCAGCAGCCAAGACCAGACAAGCAATCAGCCCCAGCATTTT. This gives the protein CASSQDQTSNQPQHF.

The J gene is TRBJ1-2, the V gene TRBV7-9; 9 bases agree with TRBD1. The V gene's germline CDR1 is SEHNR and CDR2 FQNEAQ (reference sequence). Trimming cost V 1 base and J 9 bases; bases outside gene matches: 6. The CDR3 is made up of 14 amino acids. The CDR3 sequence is CASSLGTGGSSYTF. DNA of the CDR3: TGTGCCAGCAGCTTAGGCACAGGGGGCAGTAGCTACACCTTC.

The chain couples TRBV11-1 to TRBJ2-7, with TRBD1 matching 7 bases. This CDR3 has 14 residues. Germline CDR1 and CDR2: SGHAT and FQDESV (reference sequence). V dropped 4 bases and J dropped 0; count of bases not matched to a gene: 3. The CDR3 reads CASSSDRSSYEQYF. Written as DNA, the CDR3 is TGTGCCAGCAGCTCGGACAGGAGCTCCTACGAGCAGTACTTC.

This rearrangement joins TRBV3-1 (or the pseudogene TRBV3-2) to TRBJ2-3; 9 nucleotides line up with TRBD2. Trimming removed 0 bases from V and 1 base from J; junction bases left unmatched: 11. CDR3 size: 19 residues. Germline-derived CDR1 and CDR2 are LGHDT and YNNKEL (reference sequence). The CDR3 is CASSQDGAGGPLGTDTQYF. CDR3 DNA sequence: TGTGCCAGCAGCCAAGACGGGGCGGGAGGGCCCTTGGGCACAGATACGCAGTATTTT.

The CDR3 is CASSLGGRTNTIYF. The CDR3 DNA is TGTGCCAGCAGTTTAGGTGGCAGGACTAACACCATATATTTT. V is TRBV28 and J is TRBJ1-3; D not certain. CDR3 length equals 14 residues. V lost 2 bases and J 7 bases, leaving 12 bases between the germline ends. Germline V lookup: CDR1 MDHEN, CDR2 SYDVKM. The variable domain in full, with the rest retrieved from reference TRBV28 and TRBJ1-3, is DVKVTQSSRYLVKRTGEKVFLECVQDMDHENMFWYRQDPGLGLRLIYFSYDVKMKEKGDIPEGYSVSREKKERFSLILESASTNQTSMYLCASSLGGRTNTIYFGEGSWLTVV.

CDR3 DNA: TGTGCCAGCAGAGCCGGACAGAGCTACGAGCAGTACTTC. It translates to CASRAGQSYEQYF. The chain combines TRBV2 with TRBJ2-7, with a possible D match to TRBD1 (6 bases). Germline V gene lookup returns CDR1 SNHLY and CDR2 FYNNEI. V lost 6 bases, J lost 3 bases, and 12 bases lay in between. The CDR3 runs to 13 residues.

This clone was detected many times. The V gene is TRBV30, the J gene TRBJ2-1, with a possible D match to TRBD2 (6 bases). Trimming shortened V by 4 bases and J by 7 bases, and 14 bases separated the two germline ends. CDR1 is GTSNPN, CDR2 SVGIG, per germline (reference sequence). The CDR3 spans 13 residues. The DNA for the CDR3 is TGTGCCTGGAAAAAAGGAGCGGGTAATGAGCAGTTCTTC. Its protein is CAWKKGAGNEQFF. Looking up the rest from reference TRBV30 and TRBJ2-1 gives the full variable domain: SQTIHQWPATLVQPVGSPLSLECTVEGTSNPNLYWYRQAAGRGLQLLFYSVGIGQISSEVPQNLSASRPQDRQFILSSKKLLLSDSGFYLCAWKKGAGNEQFFGPGTRLTVL.

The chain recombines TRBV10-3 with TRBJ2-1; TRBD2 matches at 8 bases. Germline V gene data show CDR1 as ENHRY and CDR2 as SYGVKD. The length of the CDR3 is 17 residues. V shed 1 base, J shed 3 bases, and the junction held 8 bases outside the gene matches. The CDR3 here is CAISELGSGSDYNEQFF. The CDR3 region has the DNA TGTGCCATCAGTGAGTTGGGAAGCGGGAGCGACTACAATGAGCAGTTCTTC.

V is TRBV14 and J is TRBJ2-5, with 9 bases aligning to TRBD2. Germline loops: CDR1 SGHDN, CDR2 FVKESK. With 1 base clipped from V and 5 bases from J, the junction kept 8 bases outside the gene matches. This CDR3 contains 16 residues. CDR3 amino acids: CASSQGGSGRRETQYF. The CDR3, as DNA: TGTGCCAGCAGCCAAGGAGGTAGCGGGAGAAGGGAGACCCAGTACTTC. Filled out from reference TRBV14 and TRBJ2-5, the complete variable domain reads EAGVTQFPSHSVIEKGQTVTLRCDPISGHDNLYWYRRVMGKEIKFLLHFVKESKQDESGMPNNRFLAERTGGTYSTLKVQPAELEDSGVYFCASSQGGSGRRETQYFGPGTRLLVL.

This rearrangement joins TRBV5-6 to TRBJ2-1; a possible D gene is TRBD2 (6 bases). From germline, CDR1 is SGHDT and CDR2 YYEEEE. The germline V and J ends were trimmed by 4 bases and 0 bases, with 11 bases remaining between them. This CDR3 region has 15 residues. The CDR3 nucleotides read TGTGCCAGCAGCCCGACCGGGAGCTCCTACAATGAGCAGTTCTTC. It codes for CASSPTGSSYNEQFF.